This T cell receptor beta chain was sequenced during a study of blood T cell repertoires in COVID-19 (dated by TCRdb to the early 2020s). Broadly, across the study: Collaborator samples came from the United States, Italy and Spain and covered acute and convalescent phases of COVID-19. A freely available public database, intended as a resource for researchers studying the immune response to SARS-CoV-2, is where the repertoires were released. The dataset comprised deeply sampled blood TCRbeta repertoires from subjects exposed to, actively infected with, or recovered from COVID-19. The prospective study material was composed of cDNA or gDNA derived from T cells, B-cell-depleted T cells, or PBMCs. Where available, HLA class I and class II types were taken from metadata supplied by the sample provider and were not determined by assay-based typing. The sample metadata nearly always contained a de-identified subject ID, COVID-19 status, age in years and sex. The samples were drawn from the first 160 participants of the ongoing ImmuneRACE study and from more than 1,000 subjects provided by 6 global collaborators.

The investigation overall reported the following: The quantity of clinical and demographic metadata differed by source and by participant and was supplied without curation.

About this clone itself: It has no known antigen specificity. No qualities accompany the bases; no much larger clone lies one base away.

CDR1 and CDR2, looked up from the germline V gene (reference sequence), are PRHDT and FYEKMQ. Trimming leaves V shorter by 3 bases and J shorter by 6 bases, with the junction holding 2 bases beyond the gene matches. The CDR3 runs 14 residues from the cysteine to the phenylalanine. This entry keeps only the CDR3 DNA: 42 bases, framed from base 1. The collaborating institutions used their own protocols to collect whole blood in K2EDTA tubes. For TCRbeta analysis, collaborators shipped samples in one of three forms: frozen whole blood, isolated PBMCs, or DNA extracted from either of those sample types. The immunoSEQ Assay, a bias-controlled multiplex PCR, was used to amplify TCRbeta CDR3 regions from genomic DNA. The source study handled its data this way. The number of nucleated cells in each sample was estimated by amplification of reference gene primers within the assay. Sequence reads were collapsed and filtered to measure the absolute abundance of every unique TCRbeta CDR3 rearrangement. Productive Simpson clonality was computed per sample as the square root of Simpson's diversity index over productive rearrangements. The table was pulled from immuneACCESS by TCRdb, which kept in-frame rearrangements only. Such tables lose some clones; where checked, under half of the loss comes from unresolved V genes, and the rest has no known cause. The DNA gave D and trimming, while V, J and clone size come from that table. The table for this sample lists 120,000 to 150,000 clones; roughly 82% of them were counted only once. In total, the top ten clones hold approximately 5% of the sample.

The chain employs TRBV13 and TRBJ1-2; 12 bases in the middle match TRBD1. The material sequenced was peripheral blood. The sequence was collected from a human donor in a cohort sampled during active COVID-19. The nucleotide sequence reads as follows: TGTGCCAGCAGCTTCGGGACAGGGGGCGATGGCTACACCTTC. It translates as CASSFGTGGDGYTF.